This T cell receptor beta chain was documented in a study of beta chain features in type 1 diabetes (dated by TCRdb to 2016 to 2019). For context, the study as a whole: Mean age, gender distribution, total cell number and subset yield were not different between patients and healthy donors. Naive and central memory subsets were obtained from all 30 or so donors, but regulatory and stem cell-like memory subsets were isolated from only 8 patients and roughly eight healthy donors. In the study, recently diagnosed type 1 diabetes patients and matched healthy donors were compared on the TCRB repertoires of their sorted circulating CD4+ T cell subsets. A total of roughly 110 million sorted cells were examined across all samples, and the number of cells per subset was strongly correlated with RNA yield. Findings and caveats that apply to the study as a whole: A moderate but significant shortening of TCRB CDR3 length was observed in type 1 diabetes patients in all four CD4+ subsets. Because the HLA sub-analyses included only small numbers of individuals, any influence of HLA type on TCRB rearrangement was left unresolved. Fewer insertions and more nucleotide deletions at VDJ recombination sites were observed in patients with type 1 diabetes, implying thymic rearrangement abnormalities. Shorter templates might be favored by PCR, yet because patient and control samples were amplified and corrected together, any such skew would affect both groups equally. Naive, central memory and regulatory TCRB repertoires appeared to be more alike among patients than among healthy donors. Sequencing cDNA rather than genomic DNA could over-represent highly expressing activated cells, although activation and CD3 levels did not differ between groups.

Each donor gave one peripheral blood draw, around 100 mL on average, collected into heparinised tubes. Naive, central memory, regulatory and stem cell-like memory CD4+ T cells were sorted on a BD FACSAria II using a panel including CD45RO, CCR7, CD25, CD127, CD95 and CD27. A purity above 95% was achieved for all sorted populations. PBMCs were isolated right away by Lymphoprep density gradient centrifugation and were stained directly, without culture. So that batch effects would be minimized, each experiment stained and sorted samples in pairs, pairing one healthy donor with one patient. The entire amount of isolated RNA was reverse transcribed using the High Capacity cDNA Reverse Transcription Kit, so the sequenced TCRB transcripts were expressed ones. Deep immunoSEQ sequencing was applied to naive, central memory and regulatory T cell samples, giving an average of roughly 3.5 million total reads per sample. After sorted cells were lysed in RLT buffer, RNA was extracted with DNase-treated RNeasy Micro or Mini kits, with the choice depending on cell number. Each cell subset was processed separately to prevent cross-contamination, with patient and healthy donor samples processed together. The immunoSEQ multiplex PCR was used to amplify TCRB sequences from cDNA, generating 87-bp fragments that spanned the CDR3 region. Sequencing of the amplicons was done on the Illumina HiSeq platform. On the study's bioinformatics: PCR bias was computationally corrected using synthetic template baselines, reads within Hamming distance 2 were collapsed, and singletons that could not be merged were discarded. Reads were aligned against IMGT so that V, D and J genes, CDR3 length and insertions or deletions at six rearrangement sites could be assigned. Within each subset, clonotype counts were normalized to sorted cell number, and only after that were true diversity and Gini coefficients computed with the tcR R package. The overlap coefficient, calculated on TCRB nucleotide sequences, was used to measure repertoire sharing. As a proxy for the pre-selection repertoire, out-of-frame TCRB sequences from naive cells were analyzed. TCRdb obtained this table from immuneACCESS and retained in-frame rearrangements with V and J assigned. These tables miss some clones; where compared with another copy, unresolved V genes account for less than half of the shortfall, and the remainder is unexplained. Clone size and V and J calls were adopted from that table, with D and trimming inferred from the DNA. The sample includes 350,000 to 450,000 clones, with more than 11% observed a single time. The top ten clones comprise approximately 0.035% of the sample.

Comments on this clone: Its antigen remains unidentified. No base quality values were provided; no much bigger clone lies one nucleotide off.

The TCR comes from a man aged 30 to 45 in good health. Source material: naive CD4+ T cells from blood. The cell subset or site label corresponds to: true naive CD4+ T cells.

The sequence in DNA is TGTGCCAGCTCGGGAAGCGGGAGCCAAGAGACCCAGTACTTC. Translation gives CASSGSGSQETQYF. The V and J genes are TRBV2 and TRBJ2-5; 8 bases in between match TRBD2. For this chain, trimming is 8 bases at the V end and 1 base at the J end, and the number of junction bases without a gene match is 6. The CDR3 covers 14 residues, taking in both the cysteine and the phenylalanine. The CDR3 DNA has 42 bases and is translated from base 1. The germline V gene sets CDR1 to SNHLY and CDR2 to FYNNEI.